What follows are 18 T cell receptor beta chains derived from one specimen sequenced in a study of cytotoxic CD8 clonotypes in ibrutinib-treated CLL. The data were produced by immunoSEQ multiplex PCR, yet TCRdb's version contains in-frame clones alone and is incomplete. The top ten clones hold around 10% of a sample with about 40,000 clones, around 70% of them seen once. The source was PBMCs, collected at disease progression, from a patient treated with ibrutinib. The receptor source for this set is a human donor with chronic lymphocytic leukemia.

The chain has TRBV11-2 and TRBJ2-1; weak D call: TRBD2 (6 bases). CDR1 and CDR2 (germline): SGHAT, FQNNGV. The CDR3 has 16 amino acids. The V end was cut by 2 bases, the J end by 8 bases, with 19 bases between. The CDR3 loop reads CASSLRGGLRPDEQFF. CDR3 sequence (DNA): TGTGCCAGCAGCTTACGAGGAGGACTACGGCCAGATGAGCAGTTCTTC.

This clone was recorded only once. The chain recombines TRBV2 with TRBJ1-2; TRBD1 aligns across 10 bases. CDR1 and CDR2 (germline): SNHLY, FYNNEI. V lost 8 bases to trimming and J lost 2 bases; unmatched junction nucleotides: 8. This CDR3 is 15 amino acids long. CDR3 nucleotide sequence: TGTGCCAGCTTATTGACGACAGGGGGCAACTATGGCTACACCTTC. This gives the protein CASLLTTGGNYGYTF.

The rearrangement uses TRBV11-1 and TRBJ1-2; perhaps TRBD1 as D (6 bases). The CDR3 covers 14 residues. The V and J ends lost 5 bases and 4 bases respectively, with 14 bases between them. Germline loops: CDR1 SGHAT, CDR2 FQDESV (reference sequence). Here the CDR3 DNA reads TGTGCCAGCAGCCCCCACAGGGAGATCTATGGCTACACCTTC. It translates to CASSPHREIYGYTF.

CDR3 region: CASSQTDRKETQYF. The CDR3 DNA follows: TGCGCCAGCAGCCAAACGGACAGAAAAGAGACCCAGTACTTC. The chain uses TRBV4-1 and TRBJ2-5, with D tentatively TRBD1 (6 bases). The CDR3 consists of 14 residues. Germline V gene sequence: CDR1 MGHRA, CDR2 YSYEKL. The germline V and J ends were trimmed by 2 bases and 3 bases, with 10 bases remaining between them.

J is TRBJ2-6 and V is TRBV5-4, with D unresolved. Trimming stripped 5 bases from V and 0 bases from J, with 6 bases between. The CDR3 length is 14 residues. Germline CDR1 is SGHNT and CDR2 is YYREEE (reference sequence). CDR3 bases: TGTGCCAGCAGGTGGGGCTCTGGGGCCAACGTCCTGACTTTC. As protein: CASRWGSGANVLTF.

The chain links TRBV4-1 to TRBJ1-2; no clear D gene. This CDR3 has 14 amino acids. Germline CDR1 and CDR2: MGHRA and YSYEKL. V was shortened by 4 bases and J by 1 base, with 10 bases between the two germline ends. Here the CDR3 reads CASSPETLNYGYTF. CDR3 coding DNA: TGCGCCAGCAGCCCGGAGACACTTAACTATGGCTACACCTTC.

The V and J genes are TRBV7-9 and TRBJ1-1, with no clear D. Per germline, CDR1 SEHNR and CDR2 FQNEAQ (reference sequence). The germline V and J ends were trimmed by 3 bases and 0 bases, with 11 bases remaining between them. The length of the CDR3 is 15 residues. The CDR3 region is CASSLLLGLNTEAFF. In DNA form, the CDR3 reads TGTGCCAGCAGCTTGCTGCTTGGACTGAACACTGAAGCTTTCTTT.

The gene calls are TRBV6-5 and TRBJ2-3, with D perhaps matching TRBD1 or TRBD2 (5 bases each). The length of the CDR3 is 15 residues. Trimming took off 6 bases at V and 1 base at J, with 14 bases between the two ends. The germline V gene has CDR1 MNHEY and CDR2 SVGAGI. For the CDR3, the DNA is TGTGCCAGCAGCTCGGTGGGGCGGGGCACAGATACGCAGTATTTT. It translates to CASSSVGRGTDTQYF.

The CDR3 sequence is CASSRGDSSNYGYTF. In DNA form, the CDR3 reads TGTGCCAGTAGCCGAGGGGACAGCTCGAACTATGGCTACACCTTC. The J gene is TRBJ1-2, the V gene TRBV19; 7 nucleotides agree with TRBD1. V lost 6 bases and J lost 2; bases outside the gene matches: 9. Per the germline V gene, CDR1 is LNHDA and CDR2 is SQIVND (reference sequence). This CDR3 has 15 residues.

In DNA, the CDR3 is TGTGCCAGCAGCCGCACAGGGATCTCCTACAATGAGCAGTTCTTC. Protein product: CASSRTGISYNEQFF. V and J are TRBV5-8 and TRBJ2-1; maybe TRBD1 (6 bases). Trimming stripped 4 bases from V and 0 bases from J, with 11 bases between. Germline V gene lookup returns CDR1 SGHTS and CDR2 YDEGEE. The CDR3 has 15 residues.

A few counts support this clone. CDR3 protein: CASGRGATNEKLFF. CDR3 nucleotides: TGTGCCAGCGGGAGGGGGGCAACTAATGAAAAACTGTTTTTT. The chain joins TRBV19 to TRBJ1-4, with D possibly TRBD1 on 6 matching bases. The CDR3 contains 14 residues. Germline V gives CDR1 LNHDA, CDR2 SQIVND (reference sequence). The ends were cut back, 9 bases at V and 0 bases at J, with 11 bases in the middle.

This chain links TRBV19 with TRBJ2-1, with 12 bases identical to TRBD2. There are 15 residues in the CDR3. CDR1 LNHDA and CDR2 SQIVND come from the germline V gene (reference sequence). After removal of 3 bases from V and 10 bases from J, the junction contained 7 bases not matched to a gene. The CDR3 sequence is CASSIGTSGPREQFF. Here the CDR3 DNA reads TGTGCCAGTAGTATCGGGACTAGCGGGCCACGCGAGCAGTTCTTC.

The CDR3 DNA reads as TGCGCCAGCAGCTTTCAGGAAAACCGAGGGCCAGGGGACTACGAGCAGTACTTC. Translation gives CASSFQENRGPGDYEQYF. The chain is built from TRBV5-1 and TRBJ2-7; weak D call: TRBD1 (6 bases). Trimming took 2 bases from V and 3 from J, leaving 24 bases between them. The CDR3 contains 18 residues. Germline V gives CDR1 SGHRS, CDR2 YFSETQ.

This sequence joins TRBV25-1 and TRBJ1-2; D uncertain. V was trimmed by 3 bases and J by 5 bases, leaving 13 bases between them. CDR1 and CDR2 (germline): MGHDK, SYGVNS. This CDR3 spans 14 amino acids. In DNA, the CDR3 is TGTGCCAGCAGTGAGCGTAGCACAGCTTATGGCTACACCTTC. Translated, it gives CASSERSTAYGYTF.

The chain has TRBV28 and TRBJ2-7; TRBD2 matches 11 bases. The CDR3 sequence is 13 residues long. With V trimmed by 6 bases and J by 9 bases, 7 bases remained unmatched. CDR1 is MDHEN, CDR2 SYDVKM, per germline. The CDR3 sequence is CASSPRLAGWQYF. For the CDR3, the DNA is TGTGCCAGCAGCCCTCGACTAGCGGGATGGCAGTACTTC.

The rearrangement joins TRBV10-3 to TRBJ2-7; a weak D match, TRBD2 (5 bases). The V and J ends lost 0 bases and 4 bases respectively, with 16 bases between them. The CDR3 runs 16 residues. Germline loops: CDR1 ENHRY, CDR2 SYGVKD. The CDR3 DNA reads as TGTGCCATCAGTGAGTCTGTGGGAGAGCTTGTATACGAGCAGTACTTC. Amino acid sequence: CAISESVGELVYEQYF.

V usage is TRBV2 and J usage is TRBJ2-1; the D call may be TRBD1 or TRBD2 (5 bases each). The V and J ends lost 7 bases and 2 bases respectively, with 15 bases between them. The CDR3 sequence is 15 residues long. The germline V gene has CDR1 SNHLY and CDR2 FYNNEI. The CDR3 DNA sequence: TGTGCCAGCACTGAGGGGATATCTCCCTACAATGAGCAGTTCTTC. Residues: CASTEGISPYNEQFF. The complete variable domain, with remaining parts taken from reference TRBV2 and TRBJ2-1, reads EPEVTQTPSHQVTQMGQEVILRCVPISNHLYFYWYRQILGQKVEFLVSFYNNEISEKSEIFDDQFSVERPDGSNFTLKIRSTKLEDSAMYFCASTEGISPYNEQFFGPGTRLTVL.

This clone has more than one count but fewer than ten. This chain joins TRBV28 and TRBJ1-2, with D possibly TRBD1 on 5 matching bases. Germline lookup yields CDR1 MDHEN and CDR2 SYDVKM. Trimming took 2 bases from V and 0 from J, leaving 13 bases between them. The CDR3 totals 16 residues. This CDR3 reads CASSLGSGYTNYGYTF. The CDR3 coding sequence is TGTGCCAGCAGTTTAGGTTCAGGGTATACTAACTATGGCTACACCTTC.